This TCR beta chain was documented in a study of shared clonotypes between healthy human individuals. Germline V gene data show CDR1 as MGHRA and CDR2 as YSYEKL. V lost 3 bases and J lost 3, with 6 bases in between. The CDR3 is 13 amino acids. Study-wide results and caveats: Sampling involved blood alone; tissue repertoires likely differ.

The donors, healthy adults who were HIV-negative, had experienced no recent acute infections or vaccinations. The genomic DNA of each subset was split evenly across several immunoSEQ plates. With ten immunoSEQ deep assay plates, unsorted PBMC DNA underwent sequencing. Sequencing used immunoSEQ multiplex PCR; TCRdb keeps in-frame clones, though not all of them. Among some 470,000 clones listed, about three quarters were seen once. Regarding this clone: Its target is not known.

This chain links TRBV4-1 with TRBJ1-5, with no clear D. The receptor comes from a woman between 40 and 50 years old in good health. Some clones in this sample may be carry-over from other donors' samples. The sample comprised PBMCs. The DNA for the CDR3 is TGCGCCAGCAGCCACAGCGTCAATCAGCCCCAGCATTTT. It translates to CASSHSVNQPQHF.